This T cell receptor beta chain was documented in a study of CD8+CD57+ T cells in acquired aplastic anemia. Whoever was chosen for sequencing had shown CD8+CD57+ cell expansion by flow cytometry. Severe acquired aplastic anemia was the diagnosis recorded for all patients. None of the patients had been given any therapy when their blood was sampled. The study profiled TCR beta VDJ and CDR3 using genomic DNA as template. From the reads, TCRdb called clonotypes with MiXCR, one entry per CDR3 protein. Of 180,000 or so distinct CDR3 sequences listed, approximately 48% are singletons. Trimming shortened V by 7 bases and J by 0 bases, and 19 bases separated the two germline ends. CDR3 length: 15 residues. Germline values: CDR1 DFQATT, CDR2 SNEGSKA (reference sequence).

The receptor was derived from a human donor with aplastic anemia. Sample: sorted CD4+, CD8+, or CD8+CD57+ T cells (not recorded which) from PBMCs. V is TRBV20-1 and J is TRBJ2-7; D might be TRBD2 (5 bases). CDR3 sequence: CSGVRVGRYSYEQYF. The CDR3 DNA sequence: TGCAGTGGCGTGCGGGTTGGACGATACTCCTACGAGCAGTACTTC.